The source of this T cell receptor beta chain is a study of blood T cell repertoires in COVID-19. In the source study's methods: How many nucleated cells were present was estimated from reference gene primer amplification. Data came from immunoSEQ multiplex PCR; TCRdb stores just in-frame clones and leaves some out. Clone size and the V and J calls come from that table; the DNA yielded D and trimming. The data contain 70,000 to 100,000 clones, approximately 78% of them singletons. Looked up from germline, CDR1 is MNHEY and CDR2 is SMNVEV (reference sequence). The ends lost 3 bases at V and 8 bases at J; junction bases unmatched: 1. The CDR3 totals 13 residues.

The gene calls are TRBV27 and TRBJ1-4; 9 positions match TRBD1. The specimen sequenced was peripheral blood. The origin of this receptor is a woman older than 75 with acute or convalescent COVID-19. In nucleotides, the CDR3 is TGTGCCAGCAGTTTGGGGACAGGGGAAAAACTGTTTTTT. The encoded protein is CASSLGTGEKLFF.